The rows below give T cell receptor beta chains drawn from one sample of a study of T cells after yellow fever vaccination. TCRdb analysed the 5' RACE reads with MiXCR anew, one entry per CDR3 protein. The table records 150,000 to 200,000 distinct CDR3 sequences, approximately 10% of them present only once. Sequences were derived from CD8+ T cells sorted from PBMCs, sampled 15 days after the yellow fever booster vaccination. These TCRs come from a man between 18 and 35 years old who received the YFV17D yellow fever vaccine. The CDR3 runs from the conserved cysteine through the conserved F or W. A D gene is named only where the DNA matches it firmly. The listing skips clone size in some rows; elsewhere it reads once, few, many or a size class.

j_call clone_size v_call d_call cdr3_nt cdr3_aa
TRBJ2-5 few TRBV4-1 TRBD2 TGCGCCAGCAGCCAAGCCCTAGCGGGGGAAGAGACCCAGTACTTC CASSQALAGEETQYF
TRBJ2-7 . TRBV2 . TGTGCCGGGACGGATGGAACCTACGAGCAGTACTTC CAGTDGTYEQYF
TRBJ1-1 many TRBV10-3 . TGTGCCATCAGTCTAGATATAGGTTCAGCCAACACTGAAGCTTTCTTT CAISLDIGSANTEAFF
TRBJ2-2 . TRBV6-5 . TGTGCCAGCAGTTACTCGAAAGGCACCGGGGAGCTGTTTTTT CASSYSKGTGELFF
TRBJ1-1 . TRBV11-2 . TGTGCCAGCAGCTTAGATCGGGGGGACCTTGAGAACACTGAAGCTTTCTTT CASSLDRGDLENTEAFF
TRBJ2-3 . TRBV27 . TGTGCCAGCAGTCTAGGCCGGCACACAGATACGCAGTATTTT CASSLGRHTDTQYF
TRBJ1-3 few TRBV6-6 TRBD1 TGTGCCAGCAGTCCTCCTTCGACAGGGTCTCCCCTATATTTT CASSPPSTGSPLYF
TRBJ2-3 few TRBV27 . TGTGCCAGCAGTTCCCCGACAGGAACCACAGATACGCAGTATTTT CASSSPTGTTDTQYF
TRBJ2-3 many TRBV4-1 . TGCGCCAGCAGCCAAGACACTAGCCGGACCACAGATACGCAGTATTTT CASSQDTSRTTDTQYF
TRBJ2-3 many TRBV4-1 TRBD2 TGCGCCAGCAGCGGACTAGCGGCTAGCACAGATACGCAGTATTTT CASSGLAASTDTQYF
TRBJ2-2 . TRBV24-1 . TGTGCCACCAGTGATTTGCGAGGGGAGCTGTTTTTT CATSDLRGELFF
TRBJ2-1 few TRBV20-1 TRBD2 TGCAGTGCTAGGGGGCGGGGACTAGAGAGCGTTGAGCAGTTCTTC CSARGRGLESVEQFF
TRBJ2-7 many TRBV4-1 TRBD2 TGCGCCAGCAGCCACCCGGGACTAGCTCCCTACGAGCAGTACTTC CASSHPGLAPYEQYF
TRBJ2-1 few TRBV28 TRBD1 TGTGCCAGCAGTCCCCGACAGGGGTGGATACATGAGCAGTTCTTC CASSPRQGWIHEQFF
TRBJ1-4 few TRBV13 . TGTGCCAGCAGCCAACGGCGGAAGGGTAATGAAAAACTGTTTTTT CASSQRRKGNEKLFF
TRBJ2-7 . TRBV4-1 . TGCGCCAGCAGCCAAGACCCACTTACCTACGAGCAGTACTTC CASSQDPLTYEQYF
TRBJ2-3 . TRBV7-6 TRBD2 TGTGCCAGCAGCTTAGGCCCTAGCGGGGGAAGCACAGATACGCAGTATTTT CASSLGPSGGSTDTQYF
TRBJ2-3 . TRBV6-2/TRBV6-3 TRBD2 TGTGCCAGCAGTTACGGGACTAGCTTCGCGGCGCAGTATTTT CASSYGTSFAAQYF